The 16 T cell receptor beta chains presented below share a single source sample, sequenced in a study of T-cell memory formation after mild COVID-19. MiXCR was run by TCRdb on the 5' RACE reads, yielding one entry per CDR3 protein. The sample consists of approximately 350,000 distinct CDR3 sequences, about 15% of them appearing once. The sequenced sample consisted of PBMCs or a T cell subset sorted from them (not recorded which). The receptor source for this set is a man younger than 30 who had mild COVID-19 (a few samples of this study predate the infection). Cell type and time point are not known.

The chain links TRBV2 to TRBJ1-5; D possibly corresponds to TRBD1 (5 bases). Looked up from germline, CDR1 is SNHLY and CDR2 is FYNNEI. The CDR3 contains 16 residues. Trimming left V 4 bases short and J 4 bases short, with 17 bases between. The CDR3 here is CASSATGGRLNQPQHF. In DNA, the CDR3 is TGTGCCAGCAGTGCTACAGGAGGCAGGTTGAATCAGCCCCAGCATTTT.

Many counts were recorded for this clonotype. The chain employs TRBV5-1 and TRBJ1-2, with D tentatively TRBD1 (6 bases). The V gene lost 0 bases and the J gene lost 8 bases, with 14 bases spanning the gap. This CDR3 region has 14 residues. The germline V gene has CDR1 SGHRS and CDR2 YFSETQ. CDR3 sequence: CASSLGLQGSGYTF. The CDR3 region has the DNA TGCGCCAGCAGCTTGGGTTTACAGGGAAGCGGCTACACCTTC.

This clonotype was picked up a small number of times. The V call is TRBV7-9, the J call TRBJ2-7, with D perhaps TRBD1 or TRBD2 (7 bases each). The CDR3 contains 14 residues. Between the trimmed V and J ends, which lost 7 bases and 4 bases, there was a span of 17 bases. The germline V gene has CDR1 SEHNR and CDR2 FQNEAQ (reference sequence). Written as DNA, the CDR3 is TGTGCCAGCACGGGAGGCACAGGGGCGTACGAGCAGTACTTC. Residues: CASTGGTGAYEQYF.

The gene calls are TRBV9 and TRBJ1-3, with D possibly TRBD1 on 5 matching bases. V was cut by 4 bases and J by 0 bases, with 11 bases left in between. Germline V CDR1 and CDR2: SGDLS, YYNGEE. This CDR3 spans 15 amino acids. In DNA form, the CDR3 reads TGTGCCAGCAGCCAGGAGGGGAACTCTGGAAACACCATATATTTT. This gives the protein CASSQEGNSGNTIYF.

The CDR3 reads CASSLGLAGANTGELFF. Written as DNA, the CDR3 is TGTGCCAGCAGCTTAGGACTAGCGGGGGCCAACACCGGGGAGCTGTTTTTT. The chain couples TRBV11-2 to TRBJ2-2; the match to TRBD2 covers 12 bases. The J segment lost 2 bases and the V segment lost 1 base, leaving 2 bases of the junction unmatched. The length of the CDR3 is 17 residues. Germline-derived CDR1 and CDR2 are SGHAT and FQNNGV.

The gene calls are TRBV20-1 and TRBJ2-2, with TRBD1 matching over 7 bases. CDR1 is DFQATT, CDR2 SNEGSKA, per germline (reference sequence). Trimming removed 0 bases from V and 3 bases from J; junction bases left unmatched: 4. The CDR3 sequence is 15 residues long. CDR3 DNA: TGCAGTGCTAGAGAGCCAGGGGGACACACCGGGGAGCTGTTTTTT. Its protein is CSAREPGGHTGELFF.

In this sample, this clonotype turned up a few times. The chain has TRBV3-1 and TRBJ1-6; D not resolved. The V end was cut by 0 bases, the J end by 4 bases, with 4 bases between. The CDR3 is made up of 14 amino acids. Germline CDR1 is LGHDT and CDR2 is YNNKEL (reference sequence). The CDR3 here is CASSQDRYNSPLHF. CDR3 coding DNA: TGTGCCAGCAGCCAAGACCGGTATAATTCACCCCTCCACTTT.

This clonotype appeared a few times. This clone may be a read error of a much larger clone one base away. The rearrangement joins TRBV7-6 to TRBJ2-1, with D unresolved. The CDR3 contains 13 residues. Trimming took 0 bases from V and 10 from J, leaving 10 bases between them. In germline, CDR1 is SGHVS, CDR2 FNYEAQ. The CDR3 nucleotides are TGTGCCAGCAGCTTAGCCGTCCCTCAGGAGCAGTTCTTC. The encoded protein is CASSLAVPQEQFF.

This chain connects TRBV5-5 to TRBJ1-1, with D unresolved. V lost 0 bases and J lost 4, with 16 bases in between. The CDR3 contains 16 residues. Per the germline V gene, CDR1 is SGHKS and CDR2 is YYEKEE (reference sequence). The CDR3 here is CASSLAISGPGTEAFF. CDR3 nucleotides: TGTGCCAGCAGCTTGGCTATTTCCGGGCCGGGCACTGAAGCTTTCTTT.

This clonotype was found many times. The chain has TRBV9 and TRBJ2-5; D is undetermined. From germline, CDR1 is SGDLS and CDR2 YYNGEE. The V gene lost 0 bases and the J gene lost 5 bases, with 5 bases spanning the gap. This CDR3 has 12 amino acids. The CDR3 region is CASSVADETQYF. CDR3 sequence (DNA): TGTGCCAGCAGCGTAGCTGACGAGACCCAGTACTTC.

This clonotype was detected many times. The gene calls are TRBV5-1 and TRBJ2-7; TRBD2 might be the D (6 bases). From germline, CDR1 is SGHRS and CDR2 YFSETQ. The CDR3 has 13 amino acids. V was pared by 0 bases and J by 3 bases, with 7 bases between. CDR3 sequence (DNA): TGCGCCAGCAGCTTGGCGGGGGTCTACGAGCAGTACTTC. Its translation: CASSLAGVYEQYF.

The chain recombines TRBV7-9 with TRBJ1-1, with 7 bases identical to TRBD1. The V gene end was trimmed by 5 bases and the J gene end by 8 bases; junction bases not matched to a gene: 5. The CDR3 consists of 12 residues. Looked up from germline, CDR1 is SEHNR and CDR2 is FQNEAQ (reference sequence). The CDR3 region is CASSPTGDEAFF. As DNA, the CDR3 is TGTGCCAGCAGCCCTACAGGGGACGAAGCTTTCTTT.

This clonotype was counted only a few times. The rearrangement links TRBV2 to TRBJ2-1, with D maybe TRBD1 (6 bases). V was cut by 6 bases and J by 4 bases, with 13 bases left in between. Germline CDR1 reads SNHLY; CDR2 reads FYNNEI. This CDR3 spans 14 amino acids. DNA for the CDR3: TGTGCCAGCAGGCGACAGGAAGCATACAATGAGCAGTTCTTC. This gives the protein CASRRQEAYNEQFF.

CDR3 in amino acids: CASSVANKETQYF. The CDR3 DNA is TGTGCCAGCAGCGTGGCGAACAAAGAGACCCAGTACTTC. The chain carries TRBV9 and TRBJ2-5, with D unresolved. The CDR3 is 13 amino acids. Germline V gene lookup returns CDR1 SGDLS and CDR2 YYNGEE. The V end was cut by 2 bases, the J end by 3 bases, with 8 bases between. Full variable domain (rest looked up from reference TRBV9 and TRBJ2-5): DSGVTQTPKHLITATGQRVTLRCSPRSGDLSVYWYQQSLDQGLQFLIQYYNGEERAKGNILERFSAQQFPDLHSELNLSSLELGDSALYFCASSVANKETQYFGPGTRLLVL.

This clonotype has a handful of counts. The V and J genes are TRBV27 and TRBJ2-2, with D uncertain. CDR1 is MNHEY and CDR2 is SMNVEV in the germline V gene (reference sequence). This CDR3 is 13 amino acids long. Trimming shortened V by 3 bases and J by 5 bases, and 7 bases separated the two germline ends. The CDR3 spells CASSFEVTGELFF. The DNA for the CDR3 is TGTGCCAGCAGTTTCGAGGTTACCGGGGAGCTGTTTTTT.

The chain joins TRBV15 to TRBJ2-1, with TRBD1 identical over 8 bases. The junction had 3 bases not matched to a gene; V was cut back by 3 bases and J by 5 bases. Germline V CDR1 and CDR2: LNHNV, YYDKDF (reference sequence). This CDR3 is built from 14 residues. Here the CDR3 DNA reads TGTGCCACCAGCAGGGACAGGGCTCACAATGAGCAGTTCTTC. This gives the protein CATSRDRAHNEQFF. The whole variable domain, filled in from reference TRBV15 and TRBJ2-1, reads DAMVIQNPRYQVTQFGKPVTLSCSQTLNHNVMYWYQQKSSQAPKLLFHYYDKDFNNEADTPDNFQSRRPNTSFCFLDIRSPGLGDTAMYLCATSRDRAHNEQFFGPGTRLTVL.